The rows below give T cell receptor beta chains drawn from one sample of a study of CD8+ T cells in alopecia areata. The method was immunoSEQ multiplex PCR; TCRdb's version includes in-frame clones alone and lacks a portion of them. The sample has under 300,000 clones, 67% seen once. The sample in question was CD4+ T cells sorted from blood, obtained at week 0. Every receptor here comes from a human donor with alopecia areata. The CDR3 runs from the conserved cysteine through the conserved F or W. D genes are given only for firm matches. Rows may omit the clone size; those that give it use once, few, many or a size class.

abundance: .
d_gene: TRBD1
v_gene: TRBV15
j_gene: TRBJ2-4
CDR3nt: TGTGCCACCAGCAGAGCCGGGACAGGCCAAAACATTCAGTACTTC
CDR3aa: CATSRAGTGQNIQYF

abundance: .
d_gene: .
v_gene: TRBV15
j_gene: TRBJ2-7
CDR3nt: TGTGCCACCAGCAGAGATAGGCAGGGCGAGCAGTACTTC
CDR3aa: CATSRDRQGEQYF

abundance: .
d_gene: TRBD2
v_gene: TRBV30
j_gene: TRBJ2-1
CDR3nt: TGTGCCTCGAGGGTCAGCGGGGGCTACGCCTCCTACAATGAGCAGTTCTTC
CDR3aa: CASRVSGGYASYNEQFF

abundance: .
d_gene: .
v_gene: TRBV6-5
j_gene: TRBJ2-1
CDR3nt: TGTGCCAGCAGTTACCCCATCAATGGGTTCTACAATGAGCAGTTCTTC
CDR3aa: CASSYPINGFYNEQFF

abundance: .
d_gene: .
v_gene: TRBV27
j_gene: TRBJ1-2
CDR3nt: TGTGCCAGCAGCTCTGGACGATTCTATGGCTACACCTTC
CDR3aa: CASSSGRFYGYTF

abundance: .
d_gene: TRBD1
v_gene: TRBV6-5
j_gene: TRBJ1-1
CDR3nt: TGTGCCAGCAGTTTCCGGGACAGCCCTACTCTCACTGAAGCTTTCTTT
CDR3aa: CASSFRDSPTLTEAFF

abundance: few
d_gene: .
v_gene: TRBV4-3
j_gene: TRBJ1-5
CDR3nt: TGCGCCAGCAGCCTGCACAGGGATAGCAATCAGCCCCAGCATTTT
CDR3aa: CASSLHRDSNQPQHF

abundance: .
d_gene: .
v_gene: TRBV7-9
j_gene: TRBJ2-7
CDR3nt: TGTGCCAGCAGCCCCCGGGACCCACTCCGGGAGCAGTACTTC
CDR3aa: CASSPRDPLREQYF

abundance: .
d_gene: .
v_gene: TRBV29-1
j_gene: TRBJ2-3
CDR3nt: TGCAGCGTTGAGGGTGTTCGGTCCTTACGACACACAGATACGCAGTATTTT
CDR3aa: CSVEGVRSLRHTDTQYF

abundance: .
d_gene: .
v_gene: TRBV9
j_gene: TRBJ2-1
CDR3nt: TGTGCCAGCAGCCTTGGGGGTATTTACAATGAGCAGTTCTTC
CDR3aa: CASSLGGIYNEQFF

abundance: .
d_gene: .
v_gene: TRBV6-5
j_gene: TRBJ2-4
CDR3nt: TGTGCCAGCAGAGCGGACAGAACGGGGAACATTCAGTACTTC
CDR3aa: CASRADRTGNIQYF

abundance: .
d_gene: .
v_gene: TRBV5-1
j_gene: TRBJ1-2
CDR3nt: TGCGCCAGCAGCTGGACCGGGACTACAGAGGGCTATGGCTACACCTTC
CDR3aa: CASSWTGTTEGYGYTF

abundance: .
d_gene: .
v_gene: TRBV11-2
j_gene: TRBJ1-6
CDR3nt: TGTGCCAGCACCTTTGGGAGTTCACCCCTCCACTTT
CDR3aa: CASTFGSSPLHF

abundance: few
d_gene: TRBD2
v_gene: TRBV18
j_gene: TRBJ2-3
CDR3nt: TGTGCCAGCTCATCTTCTCTAGCGGGGGTCACAGATACGCAGTATTTT
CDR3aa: CASSSSLAGVTDTQYF

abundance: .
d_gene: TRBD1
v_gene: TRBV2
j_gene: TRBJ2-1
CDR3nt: TGTGCCAGCAGTGAAGAGGACAGGGCGGGCAATGAGCAGTTCTTC
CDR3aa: CASSEEDRAGNEQFF

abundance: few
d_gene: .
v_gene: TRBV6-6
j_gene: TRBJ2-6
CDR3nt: TGTGCCACGGCGGGAAATGGGGCCAACGTCCTGACTTTC
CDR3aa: CATAGNGANVLTF

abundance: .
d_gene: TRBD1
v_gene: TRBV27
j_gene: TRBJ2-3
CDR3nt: TGTGCCAGCATGTGGGCGGGCAGGGGGACAGATACGCAGTATTTT
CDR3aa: CASMWAGRGTDTQYF

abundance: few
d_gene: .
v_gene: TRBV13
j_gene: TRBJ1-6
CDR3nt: TGTGCCACCAAGGAGGGTAAATCACCCCTCCACTTT
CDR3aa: CATKEGKSPLHF

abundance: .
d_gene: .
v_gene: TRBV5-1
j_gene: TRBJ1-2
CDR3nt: TGCGCCAGCAGCCTCTCCCGTATCTATGGCTACACCTTC
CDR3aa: CASSLSRIYGYTF

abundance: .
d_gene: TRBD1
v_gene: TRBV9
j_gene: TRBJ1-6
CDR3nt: TGTGCCAGCAGCCTAAGGGGGCTTAGCTCCTATAATTCACCCCTCCACTTT
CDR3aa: CASSLRGLSSYNSPLHF

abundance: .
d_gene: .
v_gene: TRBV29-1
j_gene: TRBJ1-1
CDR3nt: TGCAGCGGGAACTCAGTGAACACTGAAGCTTTCTTT
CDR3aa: CSGNSVNTEAFF

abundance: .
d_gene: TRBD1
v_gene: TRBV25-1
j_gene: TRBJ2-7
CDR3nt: TGTGCCAGCAGGCTCGGGACAGGGACCTACGAGCAGTACTTC
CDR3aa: CASRLGTGTYEQYF

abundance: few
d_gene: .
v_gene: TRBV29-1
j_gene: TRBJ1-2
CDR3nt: TGCAGCGTTGAAAGAGGAGGGGGCTATGGCTACACCTTC
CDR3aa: CSVERGGGYGYTF

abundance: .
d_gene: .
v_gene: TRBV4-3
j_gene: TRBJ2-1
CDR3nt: TGCGCCAGCAGTCCAGGGGGGAGCTCCTACAATGAGCAGTTCTTC
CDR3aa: CASSPGGSSYNEQFF

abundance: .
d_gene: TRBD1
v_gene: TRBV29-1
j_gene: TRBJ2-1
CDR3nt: TGCAGCGCCGAAACGGGACAGGGTTGGAAAAATGAGCAGTTCTTC
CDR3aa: CSAETGQGWKNEQFF

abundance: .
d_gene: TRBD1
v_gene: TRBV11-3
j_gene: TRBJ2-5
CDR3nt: TGTGCCAGCAGCTTAGCCTCCGGGACAGGGAGAGAGACCCAGTACTTC
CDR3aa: CASSLASGTGRETQYF

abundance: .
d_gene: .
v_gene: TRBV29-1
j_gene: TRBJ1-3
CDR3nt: TGCAGCGTTATAAGGAGCTCTGGAAACACCATATATTTT
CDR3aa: CSVIRSSGNTIYF

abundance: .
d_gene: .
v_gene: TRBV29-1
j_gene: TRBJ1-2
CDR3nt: TGCAGCGTTGCTTCAGCCCCCTATGGCTACACCTTC
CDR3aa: CSVASAPYGYTF

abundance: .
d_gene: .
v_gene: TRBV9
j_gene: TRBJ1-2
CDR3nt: TGTGCCAGCAGCGTAGGGCAGGGCACCTATGGCTACACCTTC
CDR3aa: CASSVGQGTYGYTF

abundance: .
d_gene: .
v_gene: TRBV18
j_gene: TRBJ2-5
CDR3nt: TGTGCCAGCTCACCAGGTGCGGCAGTCGGAGAGACCCAGTACTTC
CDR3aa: CASSPGAAVGETQYF

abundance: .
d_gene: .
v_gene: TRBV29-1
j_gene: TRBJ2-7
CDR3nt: TGCAGCGTTGAAGAGGGATCGCAACCCTACGAGCAGTACTTC
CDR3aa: CSVEEGSQPYEQYF

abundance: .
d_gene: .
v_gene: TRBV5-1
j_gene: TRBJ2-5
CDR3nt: TGCGCCAGCAAAACCACGGGGAACCTGGGGGTCCAGTACTTC
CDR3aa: CASKTTGNLGVQYF

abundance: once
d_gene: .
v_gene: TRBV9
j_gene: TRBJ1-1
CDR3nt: TGTGCCAGCAGCGTAGCAATGGGAGACACTGAAGCTTTCTTT
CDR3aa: CASSVAMGDTEAFF

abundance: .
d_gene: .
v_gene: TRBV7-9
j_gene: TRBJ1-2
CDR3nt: TGTGCCAGCAGCCACGAGGGTTTTGATGGCTACACCTTC
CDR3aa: CASSHEGFDGYTF

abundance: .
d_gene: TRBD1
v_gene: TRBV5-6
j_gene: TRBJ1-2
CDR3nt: TGTGCCAGCAGCTTTATAGGCACAGGGGACTATGGCTACACCTTC
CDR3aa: CASSFIGTGDYGYTF

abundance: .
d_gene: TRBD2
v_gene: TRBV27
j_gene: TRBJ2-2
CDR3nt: TGTGCCAGCAGTTTAGGAGCGGGGTACACCGGGGAGCTGTTTTTT
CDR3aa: CASSLGAGYTGELFF

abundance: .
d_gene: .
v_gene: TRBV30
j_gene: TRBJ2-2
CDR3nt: TGTGCCTGGAGTGTGTCGGGGTTTGGGTTTCTCGGGGAGCTGTTTTTT
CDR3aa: CAWSVSGFGFLGELFF

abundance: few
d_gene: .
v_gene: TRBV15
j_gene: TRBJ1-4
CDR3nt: TGTGCCACCAGCAGAGTTGAAGGGTTCGATTCCACTAATGAAAAACTGTTTTTT
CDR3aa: CATSRVEGFDSTNEKLFF

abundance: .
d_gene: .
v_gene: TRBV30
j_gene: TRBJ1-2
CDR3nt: TGTGCCTGGAGCCCGGGTCTCGGCTACACCTTC
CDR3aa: CAWSPGLGYTF

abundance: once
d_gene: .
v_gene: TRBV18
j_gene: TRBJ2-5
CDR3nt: TGTGCCAGCTCACCTCCATCTAGCGAGACCCAGTACTTC
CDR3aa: CASSPPSSETQYF

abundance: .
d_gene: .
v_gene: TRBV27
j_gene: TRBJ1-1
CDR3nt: TGTGCCAGCAGACGTATGAACACTGAAGCTTTCTTT
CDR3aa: CASRRMNTEAFF

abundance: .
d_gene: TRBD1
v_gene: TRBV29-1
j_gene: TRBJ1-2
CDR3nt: TGCAGCGGTACGGGACAGGGAAACTATGGCTACACCTTC
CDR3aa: CSGTGQGNYGYTF

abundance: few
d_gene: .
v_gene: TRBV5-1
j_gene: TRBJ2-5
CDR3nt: TGCGCCAGCAGCTTTATCGAGCGCGGGGAGACCCAGTACTTC
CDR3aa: CASSFIERGETQYF

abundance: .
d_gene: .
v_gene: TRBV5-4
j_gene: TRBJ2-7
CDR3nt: TGTGCCAGCAGCTTGGGACAGTTCTCCTACGAGCAGTACTTC
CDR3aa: CASSLGQFSYEQYF

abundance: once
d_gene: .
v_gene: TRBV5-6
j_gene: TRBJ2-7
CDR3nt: TGTGCCAGCAGCTTAGACAGGTCCTACGAGCAGTACTTC
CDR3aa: CASSLDRSYEQYF

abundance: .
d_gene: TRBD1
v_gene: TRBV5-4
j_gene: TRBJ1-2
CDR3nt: TGTGCCAGCAGCGGAGCACCGGGACAGGGGGACTATGGCTACACCTTC
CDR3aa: CASSGAPGQGDYGYTF

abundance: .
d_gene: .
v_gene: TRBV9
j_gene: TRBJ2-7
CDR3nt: TGTGCCAGCAGCGTCGCGGACCGCCCTACCGAGCAGTACTTC
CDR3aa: CASSVADRPTEQYF

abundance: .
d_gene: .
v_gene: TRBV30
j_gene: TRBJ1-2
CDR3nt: TGTGCCTGGAGTCAGGGGCGTGACTATGGCTACACCTTC
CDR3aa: CAWSQGRDYGYTF

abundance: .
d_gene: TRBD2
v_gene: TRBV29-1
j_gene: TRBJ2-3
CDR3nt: TGCAGCGGAACGCGACGGGGGGTCGATACGCAGTATTTT
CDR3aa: CSGTRRGVDTQYF

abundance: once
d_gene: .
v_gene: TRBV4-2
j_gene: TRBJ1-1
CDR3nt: TGTGCCAGCAGCCAAGATATAGTGGGGAGGACTGAAGCTTTCTTT
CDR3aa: CASSQDIVGRTEAFF